The present T cell receptor beta chain was sequenced within a study of cytomegalovirus exposure and HLA in healthy donors. Study conclusions and caveats: Analyses of presence and absence presupposed an approximately uniform sequencing depth across donors.

V was shortened by 5 bases and J by 6 bases, with 8 bases between the two germline ends. This CDR3 has 11 residues. Germline CDR1 and CDR2: SQVTM and ANQGSEA. As for this clone: Its antigen is not identified.

Samples came from healthy bone marrow donors. With 60 Vbeta and 13 Jbeta primers, the PCR was carried out. Original handling: In a later analysis, around 10 million of 75 million to 85 million unique beta chains occurred in at least two donors. TCRdb keeps only in-frame clones here, not all; method: immunoSEQ multiplex PCR. The DNA gave D and trimming, while V, J and clone size come from that table. The sample has roughly 100,000 clones, roughly 70% seen once; the top ten hold 2.5% to 3%. The chain joins TRBV29-1 to TRBJ2-1; D unclear. The specimen was PBMCs. The receptor comes from a male donor in good health and CMV-seropositive. The CDR3: CSVHSINEQFF. Here the CDR3 DNA reads TGCAGCGTTCACAGTATCAATGAGCAGTTCTTC.